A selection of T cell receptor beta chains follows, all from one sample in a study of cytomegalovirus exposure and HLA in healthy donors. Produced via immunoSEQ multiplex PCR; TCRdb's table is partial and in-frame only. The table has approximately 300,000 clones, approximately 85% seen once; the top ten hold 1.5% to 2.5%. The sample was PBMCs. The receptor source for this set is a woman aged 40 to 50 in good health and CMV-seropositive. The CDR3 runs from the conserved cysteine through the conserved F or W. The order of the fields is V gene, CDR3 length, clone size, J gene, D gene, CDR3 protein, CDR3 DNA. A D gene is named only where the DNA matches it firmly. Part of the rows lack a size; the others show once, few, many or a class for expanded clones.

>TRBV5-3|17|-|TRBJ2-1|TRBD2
CARSSSALAGLGNEQFF
TGTGCCAGAAGCTCTTCCGCGCTAGCGGGATTGGGCAATGAGCAGTTCTTC
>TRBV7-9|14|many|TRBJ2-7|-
CASSTPSASYEQYF
TGTGCCAGCAGCACCCCGTCCGCGTCCTACGAGCAGTACTTC
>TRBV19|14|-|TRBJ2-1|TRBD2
CASTRLADSGEQFF
TGTGCCAGTACCCGACTAGCGGACTCGGGTGAGCAGTTCTTC
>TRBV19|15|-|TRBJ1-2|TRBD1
CASSIGGQGIYGYTF
TGTGCCAGTAGTATCGGAGGACAGGGGATCTATGGCTACACCTTC
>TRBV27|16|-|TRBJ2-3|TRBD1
CASSLLTGGMTDTQYF
TGTGCCAGCAGTTTATTGACAGGGGGGATGACAGATACGCAGTATTTT
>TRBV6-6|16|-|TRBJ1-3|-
CASSARRRASGNTIYF
TGTGCCAGCAGTGCCCGGCGCAGGGCTTCTGGAAACACCATATATTTT
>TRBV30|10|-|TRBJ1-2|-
CAVGLYGYTF
TGTGCCGTCGGACTCTATGGCTACACCTTC
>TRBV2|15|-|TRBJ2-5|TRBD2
CASRPQSGSGKTQYF
TGTGCCAGCAGACCACAAAGCGGGAGTGGAAAGACCCAGTACTTC
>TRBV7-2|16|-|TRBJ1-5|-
CASSRRDTTPREPQHF
TGTGCCAGCAGCCGCCGGGACACCACTCCAAGGGAGCCCCAGCATTTT
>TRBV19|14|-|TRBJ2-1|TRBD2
CASESGTLYNEQFF
TGTGCCAGTGAGAGCGGGACCCTTTACAATGAGCAGTTCTTC
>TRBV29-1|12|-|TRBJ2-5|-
CSVRESQETQYF
TGCAGCGTTCGAGAGTCCCAAGAGACCCAGTACTTC
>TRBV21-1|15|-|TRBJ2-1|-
CASSKVKRQDNEQFF
TGTGCCAGCAGCAAAGTAAAAAGACAGGACAATGAGCAGTTCTTC
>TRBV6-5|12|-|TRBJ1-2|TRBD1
CASSPRRGGYTF
TGTGCCAGCAGTCCGCGCAGGGGGGGCTACACCTTC
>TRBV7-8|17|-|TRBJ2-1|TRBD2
CASSRMRAGVGSDEQFF
TGTGCCAGCAGTCGGATGAGAGCGGGAGTGGGGTCGGATGAGCAGTTCTTC
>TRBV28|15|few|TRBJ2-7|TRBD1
CASSPGTGGTYEQYF
TGTGCCAGCAGTCCCGGGACAGGGGGAACCTACGAGCAGTACTTC
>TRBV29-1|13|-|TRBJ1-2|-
CSVEPSGAGGYTF
TGCAGCGTTGAACCCTCAGGGGCGGGTGGCTACACCTTC
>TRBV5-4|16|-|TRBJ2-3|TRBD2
CASSVMGTRDTDTQYF
TGTGCCAGCAGCGTGATGGGGACTAGAGACACAGATACGCAGTATTTT
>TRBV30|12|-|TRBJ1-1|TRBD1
CAWSVEGAGAFF
TGTGCCTGGAGTGTAGAGGGGGCTGGGGCTTTCTTT
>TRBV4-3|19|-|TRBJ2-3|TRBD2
CASSQDRKRASGDTDTQYF
TGCGCCAGCAGCCAAGATCGAAAAAGGGCTAGCGGTGACACAGATACGCAGTATTTT
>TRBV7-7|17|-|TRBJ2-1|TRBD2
CASSPPGTSGSWDEQFF
TGTGCTAGCAGCCCGCCCGGGACTAGCGGGAGTTGGGATGAGCAGTTCTTC
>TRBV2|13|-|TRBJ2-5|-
CASSPRGLETQYF
TGTGCCAGCAGTCCCCGGGGGTTGGAGACCCAGTACTTC
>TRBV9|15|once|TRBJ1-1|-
CASSVAGWPDAQAFF
TGTGCCAGCAGCGTAGCAGGGTGGCCCGATGCCCAAGCTTTCTTT
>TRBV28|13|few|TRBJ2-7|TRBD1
CASSFTGGVEQYF
TGTGCCAGCAGTTTTACAGGGGGCGTCGAGCAGTACTTC
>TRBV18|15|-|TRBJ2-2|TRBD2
CASSRTSGMMGELFF
TGTGCCAGCTCACGGACTAGCGGGATGATGGGGGAGCTGTTTTTT
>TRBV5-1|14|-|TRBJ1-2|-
CASSLSMSSFGYTF
TGCGCCAGCAGCTTGAGTATGAGTTCCTTTGGCTACACCTTC
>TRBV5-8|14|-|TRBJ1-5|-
CASSLVQSVEPQHF
TGTGCCAGCAGCTTGGTGCAATCGGTGGAGCCCCAGCATTTT
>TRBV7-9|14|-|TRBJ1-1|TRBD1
CASSTGQSNTEAFF
TGTGCCAGCAGCACGGGACAGTCGAACACTGAAGCTTTCTTT
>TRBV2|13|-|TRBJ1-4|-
CASSRDLGEKLFF
TGTGCCAGCAGCCGGGATCTTGGTGAAAAACTGTTTTTT
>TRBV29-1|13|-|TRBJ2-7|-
CSVGGRGLHEQYF
TGCAGCGTTGGCGGCAGGGGTCTCCACGAGCAGTACTTC
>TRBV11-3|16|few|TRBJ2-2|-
CASSLGGRTNTGELFF
TGTGCCAGCAGCTTAGGTGGGAGAACCAACACCGGGGAGCTGTTTTTT
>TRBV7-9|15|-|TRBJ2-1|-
CASSLEPGVGNEQFF
TGTGCCAGCAGCTTAGAACCGGGAGTGGGGAATGAGCAGTTCTTC
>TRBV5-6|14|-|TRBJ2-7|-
CASGPWGLGYEQYF
TGTGCCAGCGGCCCCTGGGGACTGGGTTACGAGCAGTACTTC
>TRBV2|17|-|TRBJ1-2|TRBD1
CASSEAGTGASRSGYTF
TGTGCCAGCAGTGAAGCCGGGACAGGGGCCTCTCGAAGCGGCTACACCTTC
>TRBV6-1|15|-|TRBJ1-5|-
CASSEIGGRNQPQHF
TGTGCCAGCAGTGAGATTGGAGGCCGCAATCAGCCCCAGCATTTT
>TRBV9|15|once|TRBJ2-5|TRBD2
CASSPLAGMGKTQYF
TGTGCCAGCAGCCCGCTAGCGGGAATGGGAAAGACCCAGTACTTC
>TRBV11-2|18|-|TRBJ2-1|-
CASSFGGGRREKYNEQFF
TGTGCCAGCAGCTTTGGGGGGGGGCGGCGGGAGAAATACAATGAGCAGTTCTTC
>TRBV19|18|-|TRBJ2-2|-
CASSIVSPSGRTAGELFF
TGTGCCAGTAGTATAGTTAGCCCCTCGGGAAGAACCGCCGGGGAGCTGTTTTTT
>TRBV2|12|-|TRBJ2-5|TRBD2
CARGTTQETQYF
TGTGCCAGGGGGACTACCCAAGAGACCCAGTACTTC
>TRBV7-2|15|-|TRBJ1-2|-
CASSLDPGANYGYTF
TGTGCCAGCAGCTTAGATCCAGGGGCTAACTATGGCTACACCTTC
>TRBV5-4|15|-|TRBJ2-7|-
CASSLGAYEYYEQYF
TGTGCCAGCAGCTTGGGCGCCTACGAATACTACGAGCAGTACTTC
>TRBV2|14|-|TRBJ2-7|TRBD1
CASSGRTGSYEQYF
TGTGCCAGCAGTGGCCGGACAGGGTCCTACGAGCAGTACTTC
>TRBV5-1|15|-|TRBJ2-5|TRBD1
CASSLTGGAGETQYF
TGCGCCAGCAGCTTGACAGGGGGCGCCGGGGAGACCCAGTACTTC
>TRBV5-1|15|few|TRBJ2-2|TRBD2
CASSPGLAGSGELFF
TGTGCCAGCAGCCCGGGACTAGCGGGTTCCGGGGAGCTGTTTTTT
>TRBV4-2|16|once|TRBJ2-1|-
CASSPTRGGLNNEQFF
TGTGCCAGCAGCCCTACCAGGGGAGGGTTGAATAATGAGCAGTTCTTC
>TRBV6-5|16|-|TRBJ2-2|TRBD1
CASSYSGTGAGGELFF
TGTGCCAGCAGTTACTCCGGGACAGGAGCTGGCGGGGAGCTGTTTTTT
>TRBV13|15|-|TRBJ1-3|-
CASSLDGQPGNTIYF
TGTGCCAGCAGCTTAGATGGACAACCAGGAAACACCATATATTTT
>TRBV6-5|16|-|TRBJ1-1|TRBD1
CASSLGLDRGGTEAFF
TGTGCCAGCAGTTTGGGCTTGGACAGGGGAGGGACTGAAGCTTTCTTT
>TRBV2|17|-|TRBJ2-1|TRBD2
CASSEAGTSGRRVEQFF
TGTGCCAGCAGTGAGGCCGGGACTAGCGGGCGACGGGTTGAGCAGTTCTTC
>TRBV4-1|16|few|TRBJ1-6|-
CASSQDLARLNSPLHF
TGCGCCAGCAGCCAAGACCTGGCCAGGCTTAATTCACCCCTCCACTTT
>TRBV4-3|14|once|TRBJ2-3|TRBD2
CASSPGLALDTQYF
TGCGCCAGCAGCCCCGGACTAGCACTTGATACGCAGTATTTT
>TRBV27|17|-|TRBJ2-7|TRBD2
CASSRLAGGMMHHEQYF
TGTGCCAGCAGTCGGCTGGCGGGAGGAATGATGCATCACGAGCAGTACTTC
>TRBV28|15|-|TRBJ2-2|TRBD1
CASSSTGTGFGELFF
TGTGCCAGCAGTTCGACTGGGACAGGGTTCGGGGAGCTGTTTTTT
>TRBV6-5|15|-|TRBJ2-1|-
CASSYTAGSYNEQFF
TGTGCCAGCAGTTACACCGCGGGATCCTACAATGAGCAGTTCTTC
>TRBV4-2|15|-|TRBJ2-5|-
CASSQDGDKGETQYF
TGTGCCAGCAGCCAAGATGGGGACAAGGGAGAGACCCAGTACTTC
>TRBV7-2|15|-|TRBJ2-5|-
CASSLWVGGVETQYF
TGTGCCAGCAGCTTATGGGTGGGGGGAGTTGAGACCCAGTACTTC
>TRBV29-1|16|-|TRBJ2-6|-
CSVSGAGNSGANGLTF
TGCAGCGTGTCTGGGGCCGGCAACTCTGGGGCCAACGGCCTGACTTTC
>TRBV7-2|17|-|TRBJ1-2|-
CASSLYGTTGANYGYTF
TGTGCCAGCAGCTTATACGGCACGACAGGTGCTAACTATGGCTACACCTTC
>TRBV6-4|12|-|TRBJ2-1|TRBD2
CASSDGREGQFF
TGTGCCAGCAGTGACGGGCGGGAGGGCCAGTTCTTC
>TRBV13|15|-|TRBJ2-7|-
CASSFITGLTYEQYF
TGTGCCAGCAGCTTCATAACAGGGTTAACCTACGAGCAGTACTTC